These 32 T cell receptor beta chains originate from one sample sequenced in a study of cytomegalovirus exposure and HLA in healthy donors. PCR was performed using 60 Vbeta and 13 Jbeta primers. Assay used: immunoSEQ multiplex PCR; TCRdb lists only in-frame clones, some missing. The table shows tens of thousands of clones, with around 78% occurring only once. Material for sequencing was PBMCs. These TCRs come from a man between 18 and 35 years old in good health and CMV-seropositive.

The chain combines TRBV30 with TRBJ1-1; TRBD1 matches at 7 bases. The V segment lost 2 bases and the J segment 6 bases; nucleotides outside the gene matches: 3. The CDR3 contains 12 residues. Germline V CDR1 and CDR2: GTSNPN, SVGIG (reference sequence). As DNA, the CDR3 is TGTGCCTGGAGTCAGGGGGGTCCTGAAGCTTTCTTT. As protein: CAWSQGGPEAFF.

The V and J genes are TRBV29-1 and TRBJ1-4; no definite D call. Germline values: CDR1 SQVTM, CDR2 ANQGSEA. The CDR3 loop spans 14 amino acids. V dropped 0 bases and J dropped 10 bases, with 15 bases sitting between them. Written as DNA, the CDR3 is TGCAGCGTTGAAGATTCCGGGAAGGTGGGAAAACTGTTTTTT. This sequence encodes CSVEDSGKVGKLFF.

The rearrangement uses TRBV29-1 and TRBJ2-7; 11 nucleotides line up with TRBD2. This CDR3 spans 14 amino acids. V lost 3 bases and J lost 6; bases outside the gene matches: 7. Looked up from germline, CDR1 is SQVTM and CDR2 is ANQGSEA. This CDR3 reads CSVEWGGTSGEQYF. In DNA, the CDR3 is TGCAGCGTTGAGTGGGGGGGGACTAGCGGCGAGCAGTACTTC.

This sequence joins TRBV21-1 and TRBJ1-5. TRBV21-1 is listed as a pseudogene. The CDR3 covers 14 residues. For the CDR3, the DNA is TGTGCCAGCAGCAAACCTAGTTGTAATCAGCCCCAGCATTTT. This encodes CASSKPSCNQPQHF.

This clone showed up just a few times. This rearrangement joins TRBV25-1 to TRBJ1-2; D is unresolved. Trimming left V 5 bases short and J 4 bases short, with 17 bases between. The length of the CDR3 is 15 residues. The germline CDR1 and CDR2 sequences are MGHDK and SYGVNS. The CDR3 bases are TGTGCCAGCAGTCCTCTTTCAGAGAACAGCTATGGCTACACCTTC. Its translation is CASSPLSENSYGYTF.

A few counts support this clone. The chain has TRBV6-1 and TRBJ2-7; 8 nucleotides match TRBD2. Germline CDR1 MNHNS, CDR2 SASEGT. This CDR3 has 15 amino acids. With V trimmed by 7 bases and J by 3 bases, 11 bases remained unmatched. CDR3 DNA: TGTGCCAGCACCTCTGCGGGGGGATCTCTCTACGAGCAGTACTTC. It specifies CASTSAGGSLYEQYF.

This clone was observed a single time. V usage is TRBV30 and J usage is TRBJ2-5; the match to TRBD1 covers 10 bases. Germline values: CDR1 GTSNPN, CDR2 SVGIG (reference sequence). The V segment lost 2 bases and the J segment 3 bases; nucleotides outside the gene matches: 3. The CDR3 loop spans 14 amino acids. CDR3 bases: TGTGCCTGGAGTTACGGGACAGGGGAAGAGACCCAGTACTTC. Protein product: CAWSYGTGEETQYF.

The rearrangement links TRBV12-5 to TRBJ2-1; D gene unclear. V lost 1 base, J lost 6 bases, and 7 bases lay in between. Germline V gives CDR1 LGHNT, CDR2 FRNRAP. The CDR3 spans 13 residues. CDR3 DNA sequence: TGTGCTAGTGGTTTGGCCGGGTTCAATGAGCAGTTCTTC. It yields the protein CASGLAGFNEQFF.

The chain joins TRBV4-1 to TRBJ1-5; perhaps TRBD1 as D (5 bases). The CDR3 runs to 16 residues. The germline V and J ends were trimmed by 0 bases and 1 base, with 10 bases remaining between them. Germline CDR1 reads MGHRA; CDR2 reads YSYEKL. The CDR3 region is CASSQDRRDSNQPQHF. The CDR3 coding sequence is TGCGCCAGCAGCCAAGATCGGAGGGACAGCAATCAGCCCCAGCATTTT.

This chain joins TRBV6-5 and TRBJ1-2, with 9 bases matching TRBD1. This CDR3 spans 14 amino acids. The germline V gene has CDR1 MNHEY and CDR2 SVGAGI. Trimming removed 2 bases from V and 5 bases from J; junction bases left unmatched: 3. For the CDR3, the DNA is TGTGCCAGCAGTTACGATGGACAGGGGTATGGCTACACCTTC. Amino acids: CASSYDGQGYGYTF.

The chain joins TRBV30 to TRBJ1-5; D may be TRBD1 (5 bases). The CDR3 runs to 16 residues. Germline lookup yields CDR1 GTSNPN and CDR2 SVGIG (reference sequence). V lost 0 bases and J lost 1, with 13 bases in between. CDR3 amino acids: CAWSVGGTLSNQPQHF. Written as DNA, the CDR3 is TGTGCCTGGAGTGTCGGCGGGACCCTGAGCAATCAGCCCCAGCATTTT.

This clone turned up a few times. V is TRBV6-6 and J is TRBJ2-1; 8 positions agree with TRBD1. Germline CDR1 and CDR2: MNHNY and SVGAGI (reference sequence). V shed 7 bases and J 9 bases; nucleotides not matched to a gene: 5. This CDR3 is 12 amino acids long. In DNA, the CDR3 is TGTGCCAGCAACGGACAGGGTGGTGAGCAGTTCTTC. Translated, it gives CASNGQGGEQFF.

The J gene is TRBJ2-3, the V gene TRBV30, with D tentatively TRBD2 (6 bases). The CDR3 is made up of 13 amino acids. Germline V gives CDR1 GTSNPN, CDR2 SVGIG (reference sequence). Between the trimmed V and J ends, which lost 6 bases and 2 bases, there was a span of 12 bases. The CDR3 region is CACQAGNTDTQYF. The DNA for the CDR3 is TGTGCCTGTCAAGCGGGTAACACAGATACGCAGTATTTT. The variable domain in full, completed from reference TRBV30 and TRBJ2-3, reads SQTIHQWPATLVQPVGSPLSLECTVEGTSNPNLYWYRQAAGRGLQLLFYSVGIGQISSEVPQNLSASRPQDRQFILSSKKLLLSDSGFYLCACQAGNTDTQYFGPGTRLTVL.

The V call is TRBV28, the J call TRBJ1-1; D unresolved. Germline values: CDR1 MDHEN, CDR2 SYDVKM. The CDR3 covers 11 residues. V gave up 3 bases and J gave up 13 bases, with 12 bases separating them. The CDR3 sequence: CASSLVWEVFF. In DNA, the CDR3 is TGTGCCAGCAGTTTGGTCTGGGAGGTTTTCTTT.

The chain uses TRBV29-1 and TRBJ2-6; 11 bases are shared with TRBD1. CDR1 is SQVTM and CDR2 is ANQGSEA in the germline V gene. Trimming cost V 0 bases and J 1 base; bases outside gene matches: 5. The CDR3 has 18 amino acids. Here the CDR3 reads CSVEDWTGGVSGANVLTF. Written as DNA, the CDR3 is TGCAGCGTTGAAGATTGGACAGGGGGCGTTTCTGGGGCCAACGTCCTGACTTTC.

The chain is built from TRBV28 and TRBJ1-4; D remains unclear. CDR1 is MDHEN, CDR2 SYDVKM, per germline. The CDR3 length is 13 residues. The germline V and J ends were trimmed by 5 bases and 8 bases, with 12 bases remaining between them. This CDR3 is CASSTNSQEKLFF. The CDR3 DNA reads TGTGCCAGCAGTACGAACTCCCAAGAAAAACTGTTTTTT.

The chain couples TRBV6-5 to TRBJ2-7, with TRBD1 matching over 8 bases. The trim removed 4 bases at V and 9 bases at J, leaving 17 bases unmatched. Looked up from germline, CDR1 is MNHEY and CDR2 is SVGAGI. The CDR3 is 16 residues long. The CDR3 DNA is TGTGCCAGCAGTTCACGGCAGGGGGCGGTGTCCGACGGGCAGTACTTC. Its protein product is CASSSRQGAVSDGQYF.

This sequence joins TRBV7-2 and TRBJ2-2, with 10 bases matching TRBD2. V lost 1 base to trimming and J lost 3 bases; unmatched junction nucleotides: 2. Germline CDR1 and CDR2: SGHTA and FQGNSA. CDR3 length: 16 residues. The CDR3 DNA reads as TGTGCCAGCAGCTTAGTAGCGGGAGGTTACACCGGGGAGCTGTTTTTT. Encoded protein: CASSLVAGGYTGELFF.

The chain couples TRBV7-8 to TRBJ2-7; tentatively, D is TRBD1 (6 bases). Germline lookup yields CDR1 SGHVS and CDR2 FQNEAQ. CDR3 size: 14 residues. V dropped 5 bases and J dropped 4 bases, with 15 bases sitting between them. CDR3: CASSLLQGSYEQYF. The CDR3, as DNA: TGTGCCAGCAGCCTATTACAGGGTTCGTACGAGCAGTACTTC.

The chain has TRBV9 and TRBJ2-2; tentative D call: TRBD2 (6 bases). Per germline, CDR1 SGDLS and CDR2 YYNGEE. This CDR3 spans 13 amino acids. V was trimmed by 2 bases and J by 5 bases, leaving 7 bases between them. The CDR3 nucleotides are TGTGCCAGCAGCGTCCGGGGGACCGGGGAGCTGTTTTTT. Amino acid sequence: CASSVRGTGELFF. Full variable domain (outside the CDR3, taken from reference TRBV9 and TRBJ2-2): DSGVTQTPKHLITATGQRVTLRCSPRSGDLSVYWYQQSLDQGLQFLIQYYNGEERAKGNILERFSAQQFPDLHSELNLSSLELGDSALYFCASSVRGTGELFFGEGSRLTVL.

This chain links TRBV6-5 with TRBJ1-1, with 8 nucleotides matching TRBD1. The V segment lost 5 bases and the J segment 6 bases; nucleotides outside the gene matches: 5. The CDR3 is 13 amino acids. Germline loops: CDR1 MNHEY, CDR2 SVGAGI. Here the CDR3 reads CASSHYRGSEAFF. The CDR3 DNA follows: TGTGCCAGCAGTCACTACAGGGGGTCTGAAGCTTTCTTT.

V gene TRBV9 combines with J gene TRBJ2-7; TRBD2 agrees at 10 bases. The germline CDR1 and CDR2 sequences are SGDLS and YYNGEE. The CDR3 spans 15 residues. V trimming: 3 bases; J trimming: 5 bases; junction bases outside the gene matches: 8. For the CDR3, the DNA is TGTGCCAGCAGCGCCACCGGGACTAGCGTCCACGAGCAGTACTTC. It encodes CASSATGTSVHEQYF.

The rearrangement links TRBV5-1 to TRBJ1-1; tentative D call: TRBD1 (5 bases). Trimming cost V 3 bases and J 0 bases, with 15 bases left between them. CDR1 and CDR2 (germline): SGHRS, YFSETQ. The CDR3 consists of 16 residues. The CDR3 DNA reads TGCGCCAGCAGCTGGGACTTTGGGCGGATGAACACTGAAGCTTTCTTT. Amino acid sequence: CASSWDFGRMNTEAFF.

V and J are TRBV27 and TRBJ2-5; 7 nucleotides match TRBD2. The germline gives CDR1 MNHEY, CDR2 SMNVEV (reference sequence). The CDR3 runs to 13 residues. J was trimmed by 5 bases and V by 3 bases; bases with no gene match: 3. CDR3 amino acids: CASSLVGGETQYF. The CDR3 DNA is TGTGCCAGCAGTTTGGTGGGGGGGGAGACCCAGTACTTC.

This clone was picked up a small number of times. The V gene is TRBV10-3, the J gene TRBJ2-5; 14 positions agree with TRBD2. CDR3 length: 19 amino acids. Trimming cost V 5 bases and J 2 bases; bases outside gene matches: 13. CDR1 and CDR2 from the germline V gene are ENHRY and SYGVKD. The CDR3 here is CAISRHTGGLAGDQETQYF. The CDR3 DNA follows: TGTGCCATCAGTCGACATACGGGGGGACTAGCGGGAGATCAAGAGACCCAGTACTTC.

This clone has more than one count but fewer than ten. The chain is built from TRBV2 and TRBJ2-3; 8 bases agree with TRBD1. The CDR3 runs 13 residues. The V and J ends lost 8 bases and 2 bases, in that order; junction bases with no gene match: 3. The germline V gene has CDR1 SNHLY and CDR2 FYNNEI. The CDR3 bases are TGTGCCAGCGAACAGGGGGTCACAGATACGCAGTATTTT. This sequence encodes CASEQGVTDTQYF. The variable domain in full, with the rest retrieved from reference TRBV2 and TRBJ2-3, is EPEVTQTPSHQVTQMGQEVILRCVPISNHLYFYWYRQILGQKVEFLVSFYNNEISEKSEIFDDQFSVERPDGSNFTLKIRSTKLEDSAMYFCASEQGVTDTQYFGPGTRLTVL.

The chain combines TRBV29-1 with TRBJ1-5; D unclear. V was shortened by 7 bases and J by 1 base, with 11 bases between the two germline ends. The V gene's germline CDR1 is SQVTM and CDR2 ANQGSEA. The CDR3 sequence is 13 residues long. CDR3 protein: CSASPGSNQPQHF. The CDR3 bases are TGCAGCGCCAGCCCGGGAAGCAATCAGCCCCAGCATTTT.

This sequence joins TRBV6-5 and TRBJ2-4, with a possible D match to TRBD2 (5 bases). In germline, CDR1 is MNHEY, CDR2 SVGAGI. This CDR3 has 14 amino acids. Deletions cut 2 bases from V and 9 bases from J, with 14 bases between. The CDR3 sequence is CASSYRGPGAIQYF. The CDR3 DNA follows: TGTGCCAGCAGTTACAGAGGGCCCGGTGCCATTCAGTACTTC.

This rearrangement joins TRBV6-6 to TRBJ1-1; 7 bases fit TRBD1. CDR1 and CDR2 from the germline V gene are MNHNY and SVGAGI (reference sequence). The CDR3 has 15 amino acids. V shed 6 bases and J 3 bases; nucleotides not matched to a gene: 10. The CDR3 DNA sequence: TGTGCCAGCAGGGACGGAGGGGGCGCGGACACTGAAGCTTTCTTT. Translating it yields CASRDGGGADTEAFF.

The chain is built from TRBV30 and TRBJ1-1, with D possibly TRBD1 on 6 matching bases. The CDR3 runs 13 residues. The germline V gene encodes CDR1 GTSNPN and CDR2 SVGIG (reference sequence). V gave up 1 base and J gave up 5 bases, with 11 bases separating them. The CDR3 is CAWSEGGSTEAFF. The CDR3 nucleotides are TGTGCCTGGAGTGAAGGGGGTTCGACTGAAGCTTTCTTT.

In DNA, the CDR3 is TGTGCCAGCAGTTACTCGATGGTAGCGGGGGCGGATACGCAGTATTTT. Protein product: CASSYSMVAGADTQYF. The chain carries TRBV6-5 and TRBJ2-3; TRBD2 agrees at 9 bases. V lost 0 bases to trimming and J lost 6 bases; unmatched junction nucleotides: 7. The CDR3 extends over 16 amino acids. The germline CDR1 and CDR2 sequences are MNHEY and SVGAGI.

The chain recombines TRBV6-5 with TRBJ1-5; maybe TRBD1 (5 bases). The CDR3 runs 14 residues. V was pared by 6 bases and J by 7 bases, with 16 bases between. The V gene's germline CDR1 is MNHEY and CDR2 SVGAGI. The CDR3 loop is CASSPGRGGQPQHF. CDR3 in DNA: TGTGCCAGCAGCCCCGGTAGGGGCGGCCAGCCCCAGCATTTT.